This T cell receptor beta chain came from a study of blood T cell repertoires in COVID-19. In the study overall: COVID-19 samples from acute and convalescent phases originated in the United States, Italy and Spain.

A few counts support this clone. Measured with immunoSEQ multiplex PCR; TCRdb has only the in-frame clones, and not every one. The sample consists of about 140,000 clones, 84% of them appearing once. This clonotype was sampled from a man aged 30 to 39 with COVID-19, enrolled during active disease. The sequencing input was peripheral blood.

The CDR3 DNA sequence: TGTGCCAGCAGCTCCCTAGCGGGAGCCCAAGGTGAGCAGTTCTTC. Translating gives CASSSLAGAQGEQFF. The chain couples TRBV7-2 to TRBJ2-1; TRBD2 matches 10 bases. This CDR3 comprises 15 residues. Looked up from germline, CDR1 is SGHTA and CDR2 is FQGNSA. The trim removed 4 bases at V and 9 bases at J, leaving 9 bases unmatched.